This is a list of T cell receptor beta chains from one sample in a study of T cells in Graves' hyperthyroidism and ophthalmopathy. TCRdb used MiXCR to reprocess the multiplex PCR reads, holding one entry per CDR3 protein. There are around 520,000 distinct CDR3 sequences in the sample; 11% to 15% occur only once, and approximately 15% lies in the top ten. The sequencing input was blood. The receptors come from a middle-aged woman with Graves' hyperthyroidism. Both conserved end residues are part of each CDR3. The D gene is left open where the match is weak. Clone size is stated in some rows and not others, as once, few, many or a class when expanded.

d_call clone_size j_call v_call cdr3_aa cdr3_nt
TRBD2 . TRBJ2-7 TRBV11-2 CASSLDPAGGVRAEQYF TGTGCCAGCAGCTTAGATCCCGCGGGAGGGGTACGGGCCGAGCAGTACTTC
TRBD1 many TRBJ2-7 TRBV5-1 CASSSQGADYEQYF TGCGCCAGCAGCTCACAGGGGGCTGACTACGAGCAGTACTTC
. many TRBJ2-7 TRBV20-1 CSALAADTSYEQYF TGCAGTGCCCTAGCTGCGGATACATCCTACGAGCAGTACTTC
. many TRBJ1-1 TRBV28 CASRTNTEAFF TGTGCCAGCAGGACTAACACTGAAGCTTTCTTT
TRBD2 many TRBJ2-2 TRBV5-5 CASSSKGAGILGELFF TGTGCCAGCAGCTCCAAGGGAGCGGGAATCCTCGGGGAGCTGTTTTTT
. . TRBJ2-1 TRBV14 CASSQAGQPYNEQFF TGTGCCAGCAGCCAGGCCGGTCAGCCCTACAATGAGCAGTTCTTC
. many TRBJ2-5 TRBV18 CASSPGTAQETQYF TGTGCCAGCTCACCAGGGACGGCCCAAGAGACCCAGTACTTC
. few TRBJ2-2 TRBV19 CASSIEGAGELFF TGTGCCAGTAGTATAGAAGGGGCCGGGGAGCTGTTTTTT
TRBD2 . TRBJ2-2 TRBV5-1 CASSLKGLAGVGTGELFF TGCGCCAGCAGCTTGAAGGGACTAGCGGGAGTCGGCACCGGGGAGCTGTTTTTT
. many TRBJ2-7 TRBV5-1 CASSPPASGSYEQYF TGCGCCAGCAGCCCCCCCGCAAGTGGCTCCTACGAGCAGTACTTC
. . TRBJ2-2 TRBV9 CASTGQVTGELFF TGTGCCAGCACCGGCCAGGTAACCGGGGAGCTGTTTTTT
. many TRBJ2-1 TRBV7-9 CASSLIRAYYNEQFF TGTGCCAGCAGCTTAATTCGAGCGTACTACAATGAGCAGTTCTTC
TRBD2 many TRBJ2-4 TRBV7-9 CASSGGLVWNIQYF TGTGCCAGCAGCGGCGGACTAGTTTGGAACATTCAGTACTTC
TRBD2 many TRBJ2-5 TRBV7-6 CASSLLGGRAETQYF TGTGCCAGCAGCTTGCTTGGCGGGAGAGCGGAGACCCAGTACTTC
TRBD2 many TRBJ2-1 TRBV3-1 CASSLGTSRDEQFF TGTGCCAGCAGCCTTGGGACTAGTAGAGATGAGCAGTTCTTC
TRBD1 . TRBJ1-2 TRBV6-2/TRBV6-3 CASSSQGQGLYGYTF TGTGCCAGCAGTTCCCAGGGACAGGGGTTATATGGCTACACCTTC
TRBD2 many TRBJ2-7 TRBV5-1 CASSLASSGSYEQYF TGCGCCAGCAGCTTGGCCTCTAGCGGGAGCTACGAGCAGTACTTC
. . TRBJ2-7 TRBV20-1 CSAYRWGQGGEQYF TGCAGTGCGTATCGATGGGGCCAGGGTGGCGAGCAGTACTTC